This TCR beta chain was captured by sequencing in a study of control samples from healthy donors and cancer patients. Profiling relied on immunoSEQ multiplex PCR, and the TCRdb table lists in-frame clones only, not all of them. The sample carries about 140,000 clones, about 90% recorded once. CDR3 length: 17 residues. The germline V gene has CDR1 SGHAT and CDR2 FQNNGV. J gave up 0 bases and V 1 base, and 8 bases lay outside the gene matches. The TCR sequence derives from a man aged 18 to 30 in good health. V is TRBV11-2 and J is TRBJ2-7; 8 positions agree with TRBD2. Sequencing used blood. The CDR3 DNA is TGTGCCAGCAGCTTAGGCCGCGGGGGGAAAAGCTCCTACGAGCAGTACTTC. Encoded protein: CASSLGRGGKSSYEQYF. Variable domain in full (rest from reference TRBV11-2 and TRBJ2-7): EAGVAQSPRYKIIEKRQSVAFWCNPISGHATLYWYQQILGQGPKLLIQFQNNGVVDDSQLPKDRFSAERLKGVDSTLKIQPAKLEDSAVYLCASSLGRGGKSSYEQYFGPGTRLTVT.